Included here is one T cell receptor beta chain sequence, with context. The data are from a study of control samples from healthy donors and cancer patients. Sequencing used immunoSEQ multiplex PCR; TCRdb keeps in-frame clones, though not all of them. The data contain roughly 130,000 clones, more than 85% of them singletons. Per the germline V gene, CDR1 is SNHLY and CDR2 is FYNNEI. The CDR3 sequence is 14 residues long. V shed 6 bases, J shed 13 bases, and the junction held 14 bases outside the gene matches. The sequencing sample was made of blood. This clonotype was obtained from a man younger than 35 in good health. This chain joins TRBV2 and TRBJ2-1; TRBD1 agrees at 8 bases. This CDR3 is CASSPPLGQGVQFF. The CDR3 nucleotides read TGTGCCAGCAGCCCACCCCTCGGACAGGGCGTTCAGTTCTTC. Based on the CDR3 plus reference TRBV2 and TRBJ2-1, the full variable domain is EPEVTQTPSHQVTQMGQEVILRCVPISNHLYFYWYRQILGQKVEFLVSFYNNEISEKSEIFDDQFSVERPDGSNFTLKIRSTKLEDSAMYFCASSPPLGQGVQFFGPGTRLTVL.